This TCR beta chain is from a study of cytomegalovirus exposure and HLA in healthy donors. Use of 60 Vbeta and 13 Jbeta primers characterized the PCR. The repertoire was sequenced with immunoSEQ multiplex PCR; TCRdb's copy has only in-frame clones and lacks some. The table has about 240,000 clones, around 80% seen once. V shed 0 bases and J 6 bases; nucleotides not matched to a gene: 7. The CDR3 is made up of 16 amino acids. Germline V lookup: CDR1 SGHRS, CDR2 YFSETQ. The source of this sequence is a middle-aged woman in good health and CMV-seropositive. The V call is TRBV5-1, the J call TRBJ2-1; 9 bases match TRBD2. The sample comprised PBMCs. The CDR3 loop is CASSLEGSRGGNEQFF. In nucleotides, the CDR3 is TGCGCCAGCAGCTTGGAAGGGTCGCGGGGGGGCAATGAGCAGTTCTTC.